This T cell receptor beta chain was identified in a study of blood T cells in healthy people across ages. The wider study: Template switching captured about one barcoded beta molecule per two T cells.

Next came a second PCR, run for about 6 to 12 cycles, which used a sample-barcoded 5' primer along with a J-beta primer mix. CDR3-containing paired-end reads numbering at least 2.5 million came from each sample. TCRdb passed the 5' RACE reads through MiXCR, listing each CDR3 protein once. The repertoire consists of 1.5 million to 2 million distinct CDR3 sequences, with approximately 39% occurring once and the leading ten covering 23%. Only a few counts were recorded for this clonotype. V lost 10 bases to trimming and J lost 0 bases, with 7 bases between them. Germline V gene data show CDR1 as MNHEY and CDR2 as SVGAGI. CDR3 length: 13 residues. A minimum of 7 million PBMCs was isolated per sample. No fewer than 5 micrograms of total RNA were isolated from every sample.

This sequence joins TRBV6-5 and TRBJ2-6; D call uncertain. Sample: blood. The TCR originated in a human donor in good health. CDR3 sequence (DNA): TGTGCCACCCAGATCTCTGGGGCCAACGTCCTGACTTTC. This translates into CATQISGANVLTF.